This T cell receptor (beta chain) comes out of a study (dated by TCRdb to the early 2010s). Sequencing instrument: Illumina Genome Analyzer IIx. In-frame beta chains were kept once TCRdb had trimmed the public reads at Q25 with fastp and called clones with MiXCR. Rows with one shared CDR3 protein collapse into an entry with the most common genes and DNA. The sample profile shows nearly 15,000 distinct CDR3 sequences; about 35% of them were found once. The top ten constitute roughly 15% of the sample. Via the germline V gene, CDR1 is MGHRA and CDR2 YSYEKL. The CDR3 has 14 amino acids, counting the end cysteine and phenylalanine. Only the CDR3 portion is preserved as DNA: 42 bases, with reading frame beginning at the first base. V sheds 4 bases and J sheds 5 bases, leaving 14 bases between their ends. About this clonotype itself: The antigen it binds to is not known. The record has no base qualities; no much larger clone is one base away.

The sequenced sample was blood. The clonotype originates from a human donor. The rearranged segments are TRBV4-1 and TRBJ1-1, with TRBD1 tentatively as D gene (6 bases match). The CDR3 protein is CASSLTSTGTEAFF. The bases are TGCGCCAGCAGCCTTACAAGCACAGGGACTGAAGCTTTCTTT.